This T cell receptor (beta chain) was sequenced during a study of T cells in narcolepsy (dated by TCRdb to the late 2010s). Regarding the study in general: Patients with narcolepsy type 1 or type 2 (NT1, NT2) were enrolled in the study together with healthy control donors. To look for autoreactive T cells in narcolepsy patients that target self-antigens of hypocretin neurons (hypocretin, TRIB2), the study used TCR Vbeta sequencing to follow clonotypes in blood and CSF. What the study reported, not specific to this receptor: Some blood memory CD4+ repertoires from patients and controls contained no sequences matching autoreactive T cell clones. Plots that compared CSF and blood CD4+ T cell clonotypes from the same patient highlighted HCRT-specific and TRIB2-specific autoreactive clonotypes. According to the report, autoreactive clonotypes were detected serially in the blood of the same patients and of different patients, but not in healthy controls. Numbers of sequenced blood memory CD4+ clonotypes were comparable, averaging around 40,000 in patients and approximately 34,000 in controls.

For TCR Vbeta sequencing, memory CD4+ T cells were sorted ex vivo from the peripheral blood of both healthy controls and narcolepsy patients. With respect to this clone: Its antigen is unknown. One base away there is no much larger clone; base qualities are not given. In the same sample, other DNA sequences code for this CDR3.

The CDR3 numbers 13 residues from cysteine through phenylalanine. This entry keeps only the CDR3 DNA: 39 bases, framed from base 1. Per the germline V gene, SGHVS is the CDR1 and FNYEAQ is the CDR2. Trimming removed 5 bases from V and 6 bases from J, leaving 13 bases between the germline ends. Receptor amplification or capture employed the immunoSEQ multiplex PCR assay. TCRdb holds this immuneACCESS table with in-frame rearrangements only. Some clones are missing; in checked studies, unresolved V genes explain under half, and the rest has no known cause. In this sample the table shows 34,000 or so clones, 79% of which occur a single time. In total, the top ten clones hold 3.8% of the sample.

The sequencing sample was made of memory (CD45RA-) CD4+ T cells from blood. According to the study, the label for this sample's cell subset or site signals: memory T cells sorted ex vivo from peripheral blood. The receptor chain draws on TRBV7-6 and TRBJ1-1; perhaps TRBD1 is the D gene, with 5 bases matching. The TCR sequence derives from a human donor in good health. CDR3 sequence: CASSLGGSAEAFF. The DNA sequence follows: TGTGCCAGCAGCCTCGGGGGTTCCGCTGAAGCTTTCTTT.